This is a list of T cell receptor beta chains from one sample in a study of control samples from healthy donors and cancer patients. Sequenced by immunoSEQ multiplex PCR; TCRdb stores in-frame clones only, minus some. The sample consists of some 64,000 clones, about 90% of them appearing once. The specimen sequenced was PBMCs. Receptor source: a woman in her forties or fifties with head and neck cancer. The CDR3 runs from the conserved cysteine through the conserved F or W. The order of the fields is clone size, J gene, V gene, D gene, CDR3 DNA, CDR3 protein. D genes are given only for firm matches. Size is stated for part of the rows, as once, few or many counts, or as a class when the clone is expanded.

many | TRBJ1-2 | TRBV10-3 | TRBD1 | TGTGCCATCAGTGAGTCGGGGACAGGGGGTCGCTTAGGCTACACCTTC | CAISESGTGGRLGYTF
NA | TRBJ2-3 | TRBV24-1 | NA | TGTGCCACCAGTGATGATAGATACACAGATACGCAGTATTTT | CATSDDRYTDTQYF
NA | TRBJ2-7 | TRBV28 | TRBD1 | TGTGCCAGCACCAAAGACAGGGTCTCCTACGAGCAGTACTTC | CASTKDRVSYEQYF
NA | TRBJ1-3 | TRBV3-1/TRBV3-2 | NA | TGTGCCAGCAGATCAAGATATAGAGGGCGTGGAAACACCATATATTTT | CASRSRYRGRGNTIYF
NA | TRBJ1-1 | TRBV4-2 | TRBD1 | TGTGCCAGCAGCCAAGATCAGGGACAGAGAATAGTAAACACTGAAGCTTTCTTT | CASSQDQGQRIVNTEAFF
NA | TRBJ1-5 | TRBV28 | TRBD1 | TGTGCCAGCAGTCAGGACAGGGAGAAGAGCAATCAGCCCCAGCATTTT | CASSQDREKSNQPQHF
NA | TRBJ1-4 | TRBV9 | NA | TGTGCCAGCAGCCCTCGACCCCTGACTAATGAAAAACTGTTTTTT | CASSPRPLTNEKLFF
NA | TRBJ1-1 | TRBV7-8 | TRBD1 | TGTGCCAGCAGCTTAGTAGTTCAGGGGGCGGACACTGAAGCTTTCTTT | CASSLVVQGADTEAFF
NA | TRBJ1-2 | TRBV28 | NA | TGTGCCAGCAGCCTGGACCCTAACTATGGCTACACCTTC | CASSLDPNYGYTF
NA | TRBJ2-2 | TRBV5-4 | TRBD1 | TGTGCCAGCAGCTTGGCTGGGACAGACGGGGTCGGGGAGCTGTTTTTT | CASSLAGTDGVGELFF
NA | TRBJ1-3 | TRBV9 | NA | TGTGCCAGCAGCGCTGGATGGGTCTCTGGAAACACCATATATTTT | CASSAGWVSGNTIYF
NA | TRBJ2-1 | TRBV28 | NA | TGTGCCAGCAGTGGGGACAACCGCAATGAGCAGTTCTTC | CASSGDNRNEQFF
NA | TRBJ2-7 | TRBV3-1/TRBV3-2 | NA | TGTGCCAGCAGCCAAGGGTCAGGGAGAGACTACGAGCAGTACTTC | CASSQGSGRDYEQYF
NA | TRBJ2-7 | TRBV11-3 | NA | TGTGCCAGCAGCTTAGGTAGGGGTGCCTACGAGCAGTACTTC | CASSLGRGAYEQYF
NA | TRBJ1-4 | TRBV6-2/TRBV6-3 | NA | TGTGCCAGCAGTTACTCTGGGGTGAGGAATGAAAAACTGTTTTTT | CASSYSGVRNEKLFF
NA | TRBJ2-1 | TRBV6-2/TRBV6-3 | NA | TGTGCCAGCAGTTACGGAGACTATAAGAATGAGCAGTTCTTC | CASSYGDYKNEQFF
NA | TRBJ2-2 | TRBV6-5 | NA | TGTGCCAGCAGTCGAACCACCGGGGAGCTGTTTTTT | CASSRTTGELFF